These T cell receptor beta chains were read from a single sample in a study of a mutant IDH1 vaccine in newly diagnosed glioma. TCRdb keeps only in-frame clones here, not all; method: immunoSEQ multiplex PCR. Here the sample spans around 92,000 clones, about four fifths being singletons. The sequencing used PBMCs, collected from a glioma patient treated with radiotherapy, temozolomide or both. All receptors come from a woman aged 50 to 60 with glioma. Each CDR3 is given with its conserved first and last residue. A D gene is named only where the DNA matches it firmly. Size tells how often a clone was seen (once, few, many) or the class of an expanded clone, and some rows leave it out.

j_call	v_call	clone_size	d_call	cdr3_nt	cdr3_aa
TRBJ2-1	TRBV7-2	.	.	TGTGCCAGCAGCCCTATCCATATCCCAAACAATGAGCAGTTCTTC	CASSPIHIPNNEQFF
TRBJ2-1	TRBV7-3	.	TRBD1	TGTGCCAGCAGCCCGCGGACAGGGACCAAATTCGGGGAGCAGTTCTTC	CASSPRTGTKFGEQFF
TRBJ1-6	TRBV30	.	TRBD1	TGTGCCTGGAGTGTACTGGGGACAGGCGATTCACCCCTCCACTTT	CAWSVLGTGDSPLHF
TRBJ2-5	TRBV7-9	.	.	TGTGCCAGCAGCTTTGGGGGGCAAGAGACCCAGTACTTC	CASSFGGQETQYF
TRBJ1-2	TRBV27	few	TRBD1	TGTGCCAGCAGATCGACAGGGGAAAGCTATGGCTACACCTTC	CASRSTGESYGYTF
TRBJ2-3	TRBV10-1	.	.	TGCGCCAGCAGTGAGTCGAGCCCAAGCACAGATACGCAGTATTTT	CASSESSPSTDTQYF
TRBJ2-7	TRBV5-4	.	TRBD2	TGTGCCAGCAGCTCCCCGACTAGCAGAGCCTACGAGCAGTACTTC	CASSSPTSRAYEQYF
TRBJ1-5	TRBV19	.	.	TGTGCCAGTAGTAGCCGGGTTGACCAGCCCCAGCATTTT	CASSSRVDQPQHF
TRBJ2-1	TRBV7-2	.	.	TGTGCCAGCAGCCTATTCGGCGATGAGCAGTTCTTC	CASSLFGDEQFF
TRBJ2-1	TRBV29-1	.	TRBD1	TGCAGCGTGCCGACAGGGGGCAATGAGCAGTTCTTC	CSVPTGGNEQFF
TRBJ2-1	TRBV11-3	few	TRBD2	TGTGCCAGCAGCCTCACTAGCGGGGATGAGCAGTTCTTC	CASSLTSGDEQFF
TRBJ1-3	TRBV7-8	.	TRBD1	TGTGCCAGCAGCTCTTGGACAGGGGTGGACACCATATATTTT	CASSSWTGVDTIYF
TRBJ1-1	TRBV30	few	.	TGTGCGGCAACGGGGGATCTCACTGAAGCTTTCTTT	CAATGDLTEAFF
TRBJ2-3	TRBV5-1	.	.	TGCGCCAGCAGCTTGGAAGGCAGGGACGATACGCAGTATTTT	CASSLEGRDDTQYF
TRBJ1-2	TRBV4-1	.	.	TGCGCCAGCAGCCAAGATCCGCAGGGAGGCTACACCTTC	CASSQDPQGGYTF
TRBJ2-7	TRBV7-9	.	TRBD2	TGTGCCAGCAGCCCGGGACTACCTAGCGAGCAGTACTTC	CASSPGLPSEQYF
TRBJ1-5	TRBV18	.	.	TGTGCCAGCTCCCGAGGGGGATATAGCAATCAGCCCCAGCATTTT	CASSRGGYSNQPQHF
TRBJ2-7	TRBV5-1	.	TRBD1	TGCGCCAGCAGCTTGGAACAACCCGGGACAGGCTTGTACGAGCAGTACTTC	CASSLEQPGTGLYEQYF
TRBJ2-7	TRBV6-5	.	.	TGTGCCAGCAGTTCGGCGGTAGACGAGCAGTACTTC	CASSSAVDEQYF
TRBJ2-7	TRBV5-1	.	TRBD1	TGCGCCAGCAGCCCACCGGGACAGGGAGGCGAGCAGTACTTC	CASSPPGQGGEQYF
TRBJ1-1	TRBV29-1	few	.	TGCAGCGTCCTCAACACTGAAGCTTTCTTT	CSVLNTEAFF
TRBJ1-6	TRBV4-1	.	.	TGCGCCAGCAGCCAAGCACAGACTTATAATTCACCCCTCCACTTT	CASSQAQTYNSPLHF
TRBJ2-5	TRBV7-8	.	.	TGTGCCAGCAGCTACCTAACCCAGGCCGGCGAGACCCAGTACTTC	CASSYLTQAGETQYF
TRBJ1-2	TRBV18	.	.	TGTGCCAGCTCACCCACCGAGGGGCTGGGGGGCTACACCTTC	CASSPTEGLGGYTF
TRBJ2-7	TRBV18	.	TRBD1	TGTGCCAGCTCACCATCACACGGGACAGGGGTCGAGCAGTACTTC	CASSPSHGTGVEQYF
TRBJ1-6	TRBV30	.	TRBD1	TGTGCCGGCGACAGGGGGATCCCCTATAATTCACCCCTCCACTTT	CAGDRGIPYNSPLHF
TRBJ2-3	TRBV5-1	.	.	TGCGCCAGCAGCTTGGCCGGCCCAGATACGCAGTATTTT	CASSLAGPDTQYF
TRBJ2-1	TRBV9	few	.	TGTGCCAGCAGCGTCAACAATGAGCAGTTCTTC	CASSVNNEQFF
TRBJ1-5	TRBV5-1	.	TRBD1	TGCGCCAGCAGCTTGGGGGTAATAGGAGACAGGGGTGTGGAGCCCCAGCATTTT	CASSLGVIGDRGVEPQHF
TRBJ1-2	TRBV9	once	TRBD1	TGTGCCAGCAGTGGCACCGGGACAGGGGTCTATGGCTACACCTTC	CASSGTGTGVYGYTF
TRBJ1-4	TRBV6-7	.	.	TGTGCCAGCAGTTACACCGGGGGAGTACCTGAGAGGGATGAAAAACTGTTTTTT	CASSYTGGVPERDEKLFF
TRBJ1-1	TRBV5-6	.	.	TGTGCCAGCAGCATACCGGGCGCTGAAGCTTTCTTT	CASSIPGAEAFF
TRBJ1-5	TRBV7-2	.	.	TGTGCCAGCAGCTTAGCGCAAAGGGGTCGGAATCAGCCCCAGCATTTT	CASSLAQRGRNQPQHF
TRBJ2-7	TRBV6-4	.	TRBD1	TGTGCCAGCAGTGACTCGAGACAGGGACCATACGAGCAGTACTTC	CASSDSRQGPYEQYF
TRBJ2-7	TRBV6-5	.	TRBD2	TGTGCCAGCAGTTACTCGTGGCGGGGGGGAAACTACGAGCAGTACTTC	CASSYSWRGGNYEQYF
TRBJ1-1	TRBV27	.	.	TGTGCCAGCAGTTCAATCGGGGAGGGAGCTTTCTTT	CASSSIGEGAFF
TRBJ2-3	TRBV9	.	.	TGTGCCAGCAGCGTAAGTGGGTCTACAGATACGCAGTATTTT	CASSVSGSTDTQYF
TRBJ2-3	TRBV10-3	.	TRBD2	TGTGCCATCAGTGAGGGGCTAGCGGGGAGCACAGATACGCAGTATTTT	CAISEGLAGSTDTQYF
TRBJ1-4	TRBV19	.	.	TGTGCCAGTACTCCCGGGGGAGTAAGCGATGAAAAACTGTTTTTT	CASTPGGVSDEKLFF
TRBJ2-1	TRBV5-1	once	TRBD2	TGCGCCAGCAGCGACCGTGGCGGGGGGGCCTACAATGAGCAGTTCTTC	CASSDRGGGAYNEQFF
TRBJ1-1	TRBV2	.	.	TGTGCCAGCAGTGAATGGGGAATCCAGAACACTGAAGCTTTCTTT	CASSEWGIQNTEAFF
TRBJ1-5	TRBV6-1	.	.	TGTGCCAGCAGTGAAGCGGGTCGGCAGCCCCAGCATTTT	CASSEAGRQPQHF
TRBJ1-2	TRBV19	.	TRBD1	TGTGCCAGTTTGGGGGGGACAGAACCCTCAAGGGGCTACACCTTC	CASLGGTEPSRGYTF
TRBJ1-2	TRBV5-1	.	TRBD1	TGCGCCAGCAGCCCACGACAGGGGGCCTATGGCTACACCTTC	CASSPRQGAYGYTF
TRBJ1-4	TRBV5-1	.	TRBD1	TGCGCCAGCAGCTCTCAGGGGACAGGGTTAGGTGAAAAACTGTTTTTT	CASSSQGTGLGEKLFF
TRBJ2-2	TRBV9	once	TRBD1	TGTGCCAGCAGCGCCGGGACAGGGGGCGCTGGGAACACCGGGGAGCTGTTTTTT	CASSAGTGGAGNTGELFF
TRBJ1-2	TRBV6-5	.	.	TGTGCCAGCAGGAGGGGGGGCAACTATGGCTACACCTTC	CASRRGGNYGYTF
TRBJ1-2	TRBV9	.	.	TGTGCCAGCAGCCCCACTCCAGAGAACTATGGCTACACCTTC	CASSPTPENYGYTF
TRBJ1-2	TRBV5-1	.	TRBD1	TGCGCCAGCAGCCAACAGGGGGCTAGCTATGGCTACACCTTC	CASSQQGASYGYTF
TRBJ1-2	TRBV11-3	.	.	TGTGCCAGCAGCCTAGGGACGGACTATGGCTACACCTTC	CASSLGTDYGYTF
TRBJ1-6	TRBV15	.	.	TGTGCCACCACCGTTCGCGGGGGTTCACCCCTCCACTTT	CATTVRGGSPLHF